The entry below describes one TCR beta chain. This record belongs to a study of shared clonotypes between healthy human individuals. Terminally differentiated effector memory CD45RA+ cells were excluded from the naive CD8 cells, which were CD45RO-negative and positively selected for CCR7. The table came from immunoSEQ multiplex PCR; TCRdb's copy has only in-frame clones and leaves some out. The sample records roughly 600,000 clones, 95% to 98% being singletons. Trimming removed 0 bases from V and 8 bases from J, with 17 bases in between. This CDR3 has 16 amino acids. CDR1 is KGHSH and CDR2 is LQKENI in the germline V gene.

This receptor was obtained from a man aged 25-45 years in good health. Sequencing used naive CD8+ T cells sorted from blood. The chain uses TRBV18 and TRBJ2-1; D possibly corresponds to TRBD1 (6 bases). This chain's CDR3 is CASSPPNRAQSHEQFF. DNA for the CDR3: TGTGCCAGCTCACCACCGAACAGGGCTCAAAGTCATGAGCAGTTCTTC.